This is a list of T cell receptor beta chains from one sample in a study of cytomegalovirus exposure and HLA in healthy donors. Using immunoSEQ multiplex PCR, the repertoire was profiled, and TCRdb retains in-frame clones only, with some absent. The sample has 180,000 or so clones; around 75% are singletons. The sequenced material came from PBMCs. All receptors derive from a female donor in good health and CMV-seronegative. The CDR3 runs from the conserved cysteine through the conserved F or W. The order of the fields is D gene, clone size, V gene, J gene, CDR3 DNA, CDR3 protein. A D gene is named only where the DNA matches it firmly. Some rows have no size entry. The others give once, few or many, or a class for an expanded clone.

D gene: NA; clone size: NA; V gene: TRBV14; J gene: TRBJ2-1; CDR3 DNA: TGTGCCAGCAGACAAGAGGCTCATGAGCAGTTCTTC; CDR3 protein: CASRQEAHEQFF
D gene: TRBD1; clone size: NA; V gene: TRBV5-4; J gene: TRBJ1-3; CDR3 DNA: TGTGCCAGCAGACCGGACAGGGCTGGAAACACCATATATTTT; CDR3 protein: CASRPDRAGNTIYF
D gene: TRBD1; clone size: many; V gene: TRBV4-3; J gene: TRBJ1-2; CDR3 DNA: TGCGCCAGCAGCCAAGTGTCAGGGGGCGCCTATGGCTACACCTTC; CDR3 protein: CASSQVSGGAYGYTF
D gene: TRBD2; clone size: NA; V gene: TRBV7-2; J gene: TRBJ2-1; CDR3 DNA: TGTGCCAGCAGAGGCGGGAGGGCCGTTGAGCAGTTCTTC; CDR3 protein: CASRGGRAVEQFF
D gene: NA; clone size: NA; V gene: TRBV7-6; J gene: TRBJ2-5; CDR3 DNA: TGTGCCAGCAGCCCGTCCGGGAGCCAGATGACCCAGTACTTC; CDR3 protein: CASSPSGSQMTQYF
D gene: NA; clone size: NA; V gene: TRBV30; J gene: TRBJ2-7; CDR3 DNA: TGTGCCTGGAGTCCAACACGGGACGAGCAGTACTTC; CDR3 protein: CAWSPTRDEQYF
D gene: NA; clone size: NA; V gene: TRBV7-3; J gene: TRBJ2-2; CDR3 DNA: TGTGCCAGCAGCCCAAGACAGGCTGGGTCTTTCACCGGGGAGCTGTTTTTT; CDR3 protein: CASSPRQAGSFTGELFF
D gene: NA; clone size: NA; V gene: TRBV9; J gene: TRBJ2-2; CDR3 DNA: TGTGCCAGCAGCCGCAGTCCGACTAGAAGGACTGACACCGGGGAGCTGTTTTTT; CDR3 protein: CASSRSPTRRTDTGELFF
D gene: TRBD2; clone size: NA; V gene: TRBV9; J gene: TRBJ2-1; CDR3 DNA: TGTGCCAGCAGTCCCATTTTGAGCGGGACCAATGAGCAGTTCTTC; CDR3 protein: CASSPILSGTNEQFF
D gene: TRBD2; clone size: NA; V gene: TRBV7-2; J gene: TRBJ2-5; CDR3 DNA: TGTGCCAGCAGCTCCCCCGGCGGGAGGGTAGAGACCCAGTACTTC; CDR3 protein: CASSSPGGRVETQYF
D gene: TRBD1; clone size: NA; V gene: TRBV18; J gene: TRBJ1-1; CDR3 DNA: TGTGCCAGCTCACCTCCGACAGGGGAGAACACTGAAGCTTTCTTT; CDR3 protein: CASSPPTGENTEAFF
D gene: TRBD1; clone size: NA; V gene: TRBV6-5; J gene: TRBJ1-2; CDR3 DNA: TGTGCCAGCAGAGACAGGGATTATAATAACTATGGCTACACCTTC; CDR3 protein: CASRDRDYNNYGYTF
D gene: TRBD1; clone size: NA; V gene: TRBV6-1; J gene: TRBJ2-1; CDR3 DNA: TGTGCCAGCAAAGGGACAGCACCCTACAATGAGCAGTTCTTC; CDR3 protein: CASKGTAPYNEQFF
D gene: TRBD2; clone size: NA; V gene: TRBV15; J gene: TRBJ2-3; CDR3 DNA: TGTGCCACCAGCTCAAGGACTAGCAATGCCCAAGATACGCAGTATTTT; CDR3 protein: CATSSRTSNAQDTQYF
D gene: NA; clone size: NA; V gene: TRBV11-2; J gene: TRBJ2-5; CDR3 DNA: TGTGCCAGCAGCTACCTTTTAGGGGCTTATCAAGAGACCCAGTACTTC; CDR3 protein: CASSYLLGAYQETQYF
D gene: NA; clone size: NA; V gene: TRBV25-1; J gene: TRBJ2-7; CDR3 DNA: TGTGCCAGCAGTGAAGGGTGGAGGGAGTCCCACGAGCAGTACTTC; CDR3 protein: CASSEGWRESHEQYF
D gene: NA; clone size: NA; V gene: TRBV30; J gene: TRBJ2-3; CDR3 DNA: TGTGCCTGGAGGTCTCCTGGCACAGATACGCAGTATTTT; CDR3 protein: CAWRSPGTDTQYF
D gene: NA; clone size: NA; V gene: TRBV9; J gene: TRBJ2-1; CDR3 DNA: TGTGCCAGCAGCGTAGTTGCGGGCCCCTACAATGAGCAGTTCTTC; CDR3 protein: CASSVVAGPYNEQFF
D gene: NA; clone size: NA; V gene: TRBV7-6; J gene: TRBJ1-1; CDR3 DNA: TGTGCCAGCAGCACGGGGGACGGATGGAACACTGAAGCTTTCTTT; CDR3 protein: CASSTGDGWNTEAFF
D gene: TRBD2; clone size: NA; V gene: TRBV5-4; J gene: TRBJ2-1; CDR3 DNA: TGTGCCAGCAGCTTCTGGACTAGCGGGGGGGCCTACAATGAGCAGTTCTTC; CDR3 protein: CASSFWTSGGAYNEQFF
D gene: NA; clone size: NA; V gene: TRBV7-6; J gene: TRBJ1-2; CDR3 DNA: TGTGCCAGCAGCTTAAGGGGCAGGGAAGGCTACACCTTC; CDR3 protein: CASSLRGREGYTF
D gene: TRBD1; clone size: NA; V gene: TRBV7-9; J gene: TRBJ1-2; CDR3 DNA: TGTTCCAGCACCCTTTACGGGACAGATTCTAACTATGGCTACACCTTC; CDR3 protein: CSSTLYGTDSNYGYTF
D gene: TRBD2; clone size: NA; V gene: TRBV12-5; J gene: TRBJ2-7; CDR3 DNA: TGTGCTAGTGTCGCAGGACTAGCGCGCGAGCAGTACTTC; CDR3 protein: CASVAGLAREQYF